This TCR beta chain was sequenced in a study of T cell responses to AZD1222 COVID-19 vaccine. Second doses at about 4 or about 12 weeks were pooled. The CDR3 totals 14 residues. Germline V gene lookup returns CDR1 SGHTA and CDR2 FQGTGA. V lost 5 bases to trimming and J lost 0 bases, with 9 bases between them. Libraries were prepared by immunoSEQ multiplex PCR; TCRdb keeps only in-frame clonotypes and omits some of them. There are 70,000 to 95,000 clones in the sample; 75% to 95% occur only once, and around a tenth lies in the top ten. General study findings and limits: There were vaccine-associated CD4 TCRs across spike, dominant at 160-218 and 743-854. Possibly, clonal diversity was underestimated; donors were largely white British and included more females.

With regard to this clone: Its antigen is unknown.

The sequences come from peripheral blood, collected 28 days after the second AZD1222 dose. This receptor was taken from an adult who received the AZD1222 COVID-19 vaccine. J is TRBJ2-3 and V is TRBV7-3, with D perhaps matching TRBD2 (6 bases). This CDR3 is CASSPGTSTDTQYF. For the CDR3, the DNA is TGTGCCAGCAGCCCCGGGACTAGCACAGATACGCAGTATTTT.